These T cell receptor beta chains were read from a single sample in a study of T-cell memory formation after mild COVID-19. In TCRdb, the 5' RACE reads were re-called with MiXCR into one record per CDR3 protein. The data contain a few hundred thousand distinct CDR3 sequences, 20% to 30% of them singletons. Sequencing was carried out using PBMCs or a T cell subset sorted from them (not recorded which). These receptor sequences come from an adult woman who had mild COVID-19 (a few samples of this study predate the infection). Cell type and time point are not known. The CDR3 runs from the conserved cysteine through the conserved F or W. A D gene is named only where the DNA matches it firmly. Size is omitted from some rows. Given values are once, few, many or a class for expanded clones.

V gene: TRBV10-3
clone size: few
D gene: .
J gene: TRBJ2-5
CDR3 protein: CAISESQETQYF
CDR3 DNA: TGTGCCATCAGTGAGTCGCAGGAGACCCAGTACTTC

V gene: TRBV19
clone size: once
D gene: TRBD2
J gene: TRBJ2-5
CDR3 protein: CASSSGLAGVYKTQYF
CDR3 DNA: TGTGCCAGTAGTAGCGGACTAGCGGGAGTTTATAAGACCCAGTACTTC

V gene: TRBV12-3/TRBV12-4
clone size: .
D gene: TRBD2
J gene: TRBJ2-1
CDR3 protein: CASSSRAGIYNEQFF
CDR3 DNA: TGTGCCAGCAGTTCCCGAGCGGGGATCTACAATGAGCAGTTCTTC

V gene: TRBV2
clone size: .
D gene: .
J gene: TRBJ2-7
CDR3 protein: CASGQGVGYEQYF
CDR3 DNA: TGTGCCAGCGGCCAGGGAGTAGGTTACGAGCAGTACTTC

V gene: TRBV28
clone size: .
D gene: .
J gene: TRBJ1-5
CDR3 protein: CASSPRRARQPQHF
CDR3 DNA: TGTGCCAGCAGTCCTAGGAGGGCGAGGCAGCCCCAGCATTTT

V gene: TRBV20-1
clone size: few
D gene: TRBD1
J gene: TRBJ1-1
CDR3 protein: CSAARTGTEAFF
CDR3 DNA: TGCAGTGCCGCGAGGACAGGGACTGAAGCTTTCTTT

V gene: TRBV20-1
clone size: .
D gene: TRBD2
J gene: TRBJ2-1
CDR3 protein: CSATLLAGDVNEQFF
CDR3 DNA: TGCAGTGCAACCTTACTAGCGGGGGACGTCAATGAGCAGTTCTTC

V gene: TRBV20-1
clone size: few
D gene: TRBD2
J gene: TRBJ2-3
CDR3 protein: CSAPWLAGVTDTQYF
CDR3 DNA: TGCAGTGCCCCCTGGCTAGCGGGGGTCACAGATACGCAGTATTTT

V gene: TRBV7-8
clone size: .
D gene: .
J gene: TRBJ1-1
CDR3 protein: CASSLGTPGNKGTEAFF
CDR3 DNA: TGTGCCAGCAGCTTAGGCACACCCGGGAATAAGGGCACTGAAGCTTTCTTT

V gene: TRBV7-2
clone size: .
D gene: .
J gene: TRBJ1-1
CDR3 protein: CASSLGLRTEAFF
CDR3 DNA: TGTGCCAGCAGCTTAGGTCTGCGGACTGAAGCTTTCTTT

V gene: TRBV29-1
clone size: few
D gene: TRBD1
J gene: TRBJ1-1
CDR3 protein: CSGNRGRSEAFF
CDR3 DNA: TGCAGCGGGAACAGGGGGCGGTCGGAAGCTTTCTTT

V gene: TRBV6-1
clone size: .
D gene: .
J gene: TRBJ2-3
CDR3 protein: CASSELQGQVDTQYF
CDR3 DNA: TGTGCCAGCAGTGAATTACAGGGTCAGGTAGATACGCAGTATTTT

V gene: TRBV7-9
clone size: .
D gene: .
J gene: TRBJ2-7
CDR3 protein: CASSLVPREYEQYF
CDR3 DNA: TGTGCCAGCAGCTTAGTGCCCAGAGAATACGAGCAGTACTTC

V gene: TRBV20-1
clone size: many
D gene: TRBD2
J gene: TRBJ2-1
CDR3 protein: CSATQPGTSGGWSDEQFF
CDR3 DNA: TGCAGTGCCACCCAGCCCGGGACTAGCGGGGGCTGGTCGGATGAGCAGTTCTTC

V gene: TRBV25-1
clone size: .
D gene: .
J gene: TRBJ2-5
CDR3 protein: CASSLGGTSRETQYF
CDR3 DNA: TGTGCCAGCAGTCTGGGGGGAACGAGTCGCGAGACCCAGTACTTC

V gene: TRBV5-1
clone size: .
D gene: .
J gene: TRBJ1-1
CDR3 protein: CASSRQQGDEAFF
CDR3 DNA: TGCGCCAGCAGTCGACAACAGGGAGATGAAGCTTTCTTT

V gene: TRBV6-6
clone size: .
D gene: .
J gene: TRBJ2-3
CDR3 protein: CASKRRELTDTQYF
CDR3 DNA: TGTGCCAGCAAGCGACGGGAGCTCACAGATACGCAGTATTTT

V gene: TRBV7-6
clone size: .
D gene: .
J gene: TRBJ2-7
CDR3 protein: CASSLAAGRGEQYF
CDR3 DNA: TGTGCCAGCAGCTTAGCGGCAGGCCGGGGCGAGCAGTACTTC

V gene: TRBV7-8
clone size: few
D gene: .
J gene: TRBJ1-1
CDR3 protein: CASSLAYRTLGTEAFF
CDR3 DNA: TGTGCCAGCAGCTTAGCCTACAGGACCCTTGGCACTGAAGCTTTCTTT

V gene: TRBV5-1
clone size: few
D gene: .
J gene: TRBJ2-7
CDR3 protein: CASSLASSAYEQYF
CDR3 DNA: TGCGCCAGCAGCTTGGCGTCGTCCGCCTACGAGCAGTACTTC

V gene: TRBV12-3/TRBV12-4
clone size: .
D gene: TRBD1
J gene: TRBJ1-3
CDR3 protein: CASSFGDRGITGNTIYF
CDR3 DNA: TGTGCCAGCAGTTTCGGGGACAGGGGTATAACTGGAAACACCATATATTTT

V gene: TRBV5-5
clone size: .
D gene: .
J gene: TRBJ2-7
CDR3 protein: CASSLEGQQYEQYF
CDR3 DNA: TGTGCCAGCAGCTTGGAAGGACAGCAATACGAGCAGTACTTC

V gene: TRBV5-6
clone size: many
D gene: TRBD1
J gene: TRBJ1-5
CDR3 protein: CASSLGQGVQPQHF
CDR3 DNA: TGTGCCAGCAGCTTGGGACAGGGGGTTCAGCCCCAGCATTTT

V gene: TRBV3-1
clone size: .
D gene: TRBD2
J gene: TRBJ2-7
CDR3 protein: CASSQALLAASEQYF
CDR3 DNA: TGTGCCAGCAGCCAAGCTTTACTAGCGGCTTCCGAGCAGTACTTC

V gene: TRBV20-1
clone size: .
D gene: .
J gene: TRBJ1-5
CDR3 protein: CSAREWTGGNQPQHF
CDR3 DNA: TGCAGTGCTAGAGAATGGACTGGGGGCAATCAGCCCCAGCATTTT

V gene: TRBV6-5
clone size: few
D gene: TRBD2
J gene: TRBJ2-1
CDR3 protein: CASSRLAGPYNEQFF
CDR3 DNA: TGTGCCAGCAGCCGTCTAGCGGGTCCCTACAATGAGCAGTTCTTC

V gene: TRBV7-9
clone size: .
D gene: TRBD2
J gene: TRBJ2-1
CDR3 protein: CASSLVGGGLAHSYNEQFF
CDR3 DNA: TGTGCCAGCAGCTTAGTCGGGGGAGGACTAGCGCACTCCTACAATGAGCAGTTCTTC

V gene: TRBV24-1
clone size: few
D gene: TRBD2
J gene: TRBJ2-5
CDR3 protein: CATSDYPGLAAQETQYF
CDR3 DNA: TGTGCCACCAGTGATTATCCGGGCCTAGCGGCCCAAGAGACCCAGTACTTC

V gene: TRBV2
clone size: .
D gene: .
J gene: TRBJ1-2
CDR3 protein: CAQPTGRGYTF
CDR3 DNA: TGTGCCCAACCGACAGGCCGGGGCTACACCTTC

V gene: TRBV4-1
clone size: .
D gene: .
J gene: TRBJ2-1
CDR3 protein: CASSLRAAVLYNEQFF
CDR3 DNA: TGCGCCAGCAGCCTAAGAGCGGCGGTACTCTACAATGAGCAGTTCTTC

V gene: TRBV4-1
clone size: few
D gene: .
J gene: TRBJ1-1
CDR3 protein: CASSQDPAFLAFF
CDR3 DNA: TGCGCCAGCAGCCAAGATCCAGCCTTTCTAGCTTTCTTT

V gene: TRBV11-2
clone size: few
D gene: .
J gene: TRBJ2-1
CDR3 protein: CASSTLLMSSYNEQFF
CDR3 DNA: TGTGCCAGCAGCACACTACTGATGAGCTCCTACAATGAGCAGTTCTTC

V gene: TRBV24-1
clone size: .
D gene: .
J gene: TRBJ1-2
CDR3 protein: CATSGGSPSLYGYTF
CDR3 DNA: TGTGCCACCAGTGGCGGCTCACCCAGCCTGTATGGCTACACCTTC

V gene: TRBV19
clone size: .
D gene: .
J gene: TRBJ1-3
CDR3 protein: CASSIGAGNTIYF
CDR3 DNA: TGTGCCAGTAGTATCGGGGCCGGAAACACCATATATTTT

V gene: TRBV10-3
clone size: few
D gene: TRBD2
J gene: TRBJ2-1
CDR3 protein: CAISETAGGGNEQFF
CDR3 DNA: TGTGCCATCAGTGAGACAGCGGGGGGTGGTAATGAGCAGTTCTTC

V gene: TRBV5-1
clone size: .
D gene: TRBD2
J gene: TRBJ2-2
CDR3 protein: CASSLALGRANTGELFF
CDR3 DNA: TGCGCCAGCAGCTTGGCCTTGGGGAGGGCGAACACCGGGGAGCTGTTTTTT

V gene: TRBV10-3
clone size: few
D gene: .
J gene: TRBJ1-1
CDR3 protein: CAISAGAANTEAFF
CDR3 DNA: TGTGCCATATCTGCTGGAGCCGCGAACACTGAAGCTTTCTTT

V gene: TRBV6-5
clone size: .
D gene: TRBD2
J gene: TRBJ2-5
CDR3 protein: CASSYRPGLAGAETQYF
CDR3 DNA: TGTGCCAGCAGTTACCGCCCCGGACTAGCGGGAGCGGAGACCCAGTACTTC

V gene: TRBV5-1
clone size: few
D gene: .
J gene: TRBJ1-4
CDR3 protein: CASSLRGTATNEKLFF
CDR3 DNA: TGCGCCAGCAGCTTGAGGGGCACAGCAACTAATGAAAAACTGTTTTTT

V gene: TRBV29-1
clone size: .
D gene: TRBD1
J gene: TRBJ2-3
CDR3 protein: CSGWDRVSGSYTQYF
CDR3 DNA: TGCAGCGGCTGGGACAGGGTTTCTGGTTCGTATACGCAGTATTTT

V gene: TRBV11-2
clone size: .
D gene: TRBD2
J gene: TRBJ2-3
CDR3 protein: CASSGGLAVGSTDTQYF
CDR3 DNA: TGTGCCAGCAGCGGAGGACTAGCAGTTGGGTCAACAGATACGCAGTATTTT

V gene: TRBV9
clone size: few
D gene: .
J gene: TRBJ2-5
CDR3 protein: CASSVDLAETQYF
CDR3 DNA: TGTGCCAGCAGCGTAGATCTGGCGGAGACCCAGTACTTC

V gene: TRBV4-3
clone size: .
D gene: TRBD2
J gene: TRBJ2-1
CDR3 protein: CASSPSGRDYNEQFF
CDR3 DNA: TGCGCCAGCAGCCCGAGCGGGAGGGACTACAATGAGCAGTTCTTC

V gene: TRBV18
clone size: few
D gene: TRBD2
J gene: TRBJ2-1
CDR3 protein: CASGGTSGISEQFF
CDR3 DNA: TGTGCCAGCGGTGGGACTAGCGGGATATCTGAGCAGTTCTTC

V gene: TRBV6-5
clone size: .
D gene: .
J gene: TRBJ1-6
CDR3 protein: CASSYRLGETPLHF
CDR3 DNA: TGTGCCAGCAGTTACCGGCTCGGGGAGACACCCCTCCACTTT

V gene: TRBV14
clone size: few
D gene: TRBD2
J gene: TRBJ2-1
CDR3 protein: CASSQYGGRYNEQFF
CDR3 DNA: TGTGCCAGCAGCCAATACGGCGGGAGGTACAATGAGCAGTTCTTC

V gene: TRBV6-5
clone size: .
D gene: TRBD2
J gene: TRBJ2-3
CDR3 protein: CATYGRGGSDTQYF
CDR3 DNA: TGTGCCACCTACGGCCGGGGGGGGTCAGATACGCAGTATTTT